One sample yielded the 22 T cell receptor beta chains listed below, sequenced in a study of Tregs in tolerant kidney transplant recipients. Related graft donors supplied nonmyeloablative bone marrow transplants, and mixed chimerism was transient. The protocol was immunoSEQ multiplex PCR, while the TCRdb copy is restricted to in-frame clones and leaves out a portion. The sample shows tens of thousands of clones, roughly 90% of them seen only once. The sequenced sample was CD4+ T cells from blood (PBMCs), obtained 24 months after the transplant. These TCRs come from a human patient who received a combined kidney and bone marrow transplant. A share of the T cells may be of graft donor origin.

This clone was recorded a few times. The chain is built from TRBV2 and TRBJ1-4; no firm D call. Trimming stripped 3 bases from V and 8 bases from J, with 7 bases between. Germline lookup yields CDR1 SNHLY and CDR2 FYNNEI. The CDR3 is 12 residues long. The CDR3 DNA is TGTGCCAGCAGTGAGGTGCGGGAAAAACTGTTTTTT. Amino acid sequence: CASSEVREKLFF.

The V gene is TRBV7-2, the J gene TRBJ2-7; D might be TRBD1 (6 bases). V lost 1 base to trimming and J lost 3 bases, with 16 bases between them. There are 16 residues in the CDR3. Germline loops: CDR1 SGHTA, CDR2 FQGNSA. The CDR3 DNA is TGTGCCAGCAGCTTAGATCGTAACAGGGCTAGCTACGAGCAGTACTTC. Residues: CASSLDRNRASYEQYF.

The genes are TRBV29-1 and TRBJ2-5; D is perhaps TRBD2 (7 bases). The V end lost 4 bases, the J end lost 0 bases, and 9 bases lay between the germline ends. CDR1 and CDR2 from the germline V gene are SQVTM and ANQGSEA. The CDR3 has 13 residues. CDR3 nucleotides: TGCAGCGTTGGGGGGGGCAACCAAGAGACCCAGTACTTC. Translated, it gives CSVGGGNQETQYF.

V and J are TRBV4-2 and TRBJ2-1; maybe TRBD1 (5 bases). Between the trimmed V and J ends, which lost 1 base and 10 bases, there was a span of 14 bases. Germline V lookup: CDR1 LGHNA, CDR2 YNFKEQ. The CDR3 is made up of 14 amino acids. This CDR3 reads CASSQGPGRWEQFF. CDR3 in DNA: TGTGCCAGCAGCCAAGGGCCAGGGCGGTGGGAGCAGTTCTTC.

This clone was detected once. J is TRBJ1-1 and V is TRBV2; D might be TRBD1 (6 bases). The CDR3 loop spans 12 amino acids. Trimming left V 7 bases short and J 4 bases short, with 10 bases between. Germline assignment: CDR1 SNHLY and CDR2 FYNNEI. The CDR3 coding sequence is TGTGCCAGCACCAGGGGAACCACTGAAGCTTTCTTT. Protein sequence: CASTRGTTEAFF.

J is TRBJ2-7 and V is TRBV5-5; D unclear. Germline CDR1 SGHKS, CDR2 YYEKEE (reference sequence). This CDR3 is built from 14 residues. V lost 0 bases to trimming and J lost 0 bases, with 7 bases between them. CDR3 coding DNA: TGTGCCAGCAGCTTGGTACAGCCCTCCTACGAGCAGTACTTC. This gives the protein CASSLVQPSYEQYF.

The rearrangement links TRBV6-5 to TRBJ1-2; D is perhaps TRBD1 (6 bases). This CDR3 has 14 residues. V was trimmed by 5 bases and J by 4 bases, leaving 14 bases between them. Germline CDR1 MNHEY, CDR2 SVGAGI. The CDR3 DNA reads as TGTGCCAGCAGTAGGACAGAAACGGGCTATGGCTACACCTTC. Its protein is CASSRTETGYGYTF.

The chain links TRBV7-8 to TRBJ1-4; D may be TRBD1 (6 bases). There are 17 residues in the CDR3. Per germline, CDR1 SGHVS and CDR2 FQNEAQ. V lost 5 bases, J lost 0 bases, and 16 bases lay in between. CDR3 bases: TGTGCCAGCAGCCCCAACCTACAGGGACCAACTAATGAAAAACTGTTTTTT. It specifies CASSPNLQGPTNEKLFF.

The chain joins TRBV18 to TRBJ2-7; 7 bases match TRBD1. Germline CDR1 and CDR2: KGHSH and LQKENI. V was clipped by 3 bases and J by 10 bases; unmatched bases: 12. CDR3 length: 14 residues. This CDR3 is CASSPQDRRGYQYF. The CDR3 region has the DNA TGTGCCAGCTCACCGCAGGACAGGAGAGGCTACCAGTACTTC.

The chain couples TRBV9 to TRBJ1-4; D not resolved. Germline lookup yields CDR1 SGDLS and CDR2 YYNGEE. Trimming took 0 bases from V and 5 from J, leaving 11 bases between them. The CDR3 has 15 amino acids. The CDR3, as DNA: TGTGCCAGCAGCGTAGATAACAGAGTAAATGAAAAACTGTTTTTT. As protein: CASSVDNRVNEKLFF.

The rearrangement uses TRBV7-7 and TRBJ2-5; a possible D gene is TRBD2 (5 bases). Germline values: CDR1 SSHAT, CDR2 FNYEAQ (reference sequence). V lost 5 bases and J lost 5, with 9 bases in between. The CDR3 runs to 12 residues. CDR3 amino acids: CASSRERETQYF. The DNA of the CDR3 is TGTGCCAGCAGCCGAGAGCGGGAGACCCAGTACTTC.

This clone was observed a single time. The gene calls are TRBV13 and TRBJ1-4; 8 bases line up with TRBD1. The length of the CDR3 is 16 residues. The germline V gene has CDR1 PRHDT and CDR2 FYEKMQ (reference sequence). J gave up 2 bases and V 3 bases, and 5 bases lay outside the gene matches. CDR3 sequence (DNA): TGTGCCAGCAGCTTTTCAGGGGGCATTACTAATGAAAAACTGTTTTTT. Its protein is CASSFSGGITNEKLFF. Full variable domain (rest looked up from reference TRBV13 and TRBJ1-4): AAGVIQSPRHLIKEKRETATLKCYPIPRHDTVYWYQQGPGQDPQFLISFYEKMQSDKGSIPDRFSAQQFSDYHSELNMSSLELGDSALYFCASSFSGGITNEKLFFGSGTQLSVL.

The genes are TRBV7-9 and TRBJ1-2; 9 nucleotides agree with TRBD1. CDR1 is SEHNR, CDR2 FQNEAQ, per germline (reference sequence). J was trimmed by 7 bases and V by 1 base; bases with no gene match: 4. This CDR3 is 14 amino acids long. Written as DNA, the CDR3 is TGTGCCAGCAGCTTAGGGACAGGGGCGGGTGGCTACACCTTC. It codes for CASSLGTGAGGYTF.

This CDR3 is CASSLITQQGAYEQYF. CDR3 sequence (DNA): TGTGCCAGCAGCTTAATAACCCAGCAGGGTGCCTACGAGCAGTACTTC. The chain joins TRBV7-2 to TRBJ2-7; possibly TRBD1 for D (5 bases). The CDR3 runs 16 residues. With 2 bases removed from V and 2 bases from J, the gap between germline ends came to 16 bases. Germline V gene lookup returns CDR1 SGHTA and CDR2 FQGNSA.

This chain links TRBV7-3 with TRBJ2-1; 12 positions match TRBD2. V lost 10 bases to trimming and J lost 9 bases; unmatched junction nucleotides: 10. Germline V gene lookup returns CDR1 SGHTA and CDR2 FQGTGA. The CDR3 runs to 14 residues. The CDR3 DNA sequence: TGTGCCACCGGGGCTAGCGGGGGGGTGGGTGAGCAGTTCTTC. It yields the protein CATGASGGVGEQFF.

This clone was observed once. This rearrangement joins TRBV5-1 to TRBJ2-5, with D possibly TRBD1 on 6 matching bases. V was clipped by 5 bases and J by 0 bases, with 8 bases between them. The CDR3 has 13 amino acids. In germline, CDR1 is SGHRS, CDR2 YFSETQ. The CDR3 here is CASRRTDQETQYF. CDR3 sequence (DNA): TGCGCCAGCAGGCGGACAGACCAAGAGACCCAGTACTTC.

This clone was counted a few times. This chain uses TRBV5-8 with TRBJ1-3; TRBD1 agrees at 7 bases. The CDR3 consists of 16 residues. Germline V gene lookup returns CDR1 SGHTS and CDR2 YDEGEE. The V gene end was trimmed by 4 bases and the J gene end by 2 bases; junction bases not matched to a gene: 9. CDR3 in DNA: TGTGCCAGCAGCGCCCTTAGGGGGCTGGCTGGAAACACCATATATTTT. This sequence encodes CASSALRGLAGNTIYF.

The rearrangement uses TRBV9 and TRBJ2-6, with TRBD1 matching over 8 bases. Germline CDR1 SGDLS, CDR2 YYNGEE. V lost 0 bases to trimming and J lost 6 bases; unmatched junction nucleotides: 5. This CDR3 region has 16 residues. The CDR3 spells CASSVGTGPEANVLTF. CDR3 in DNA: TGTGCCAGCAGCGTAGGGACAGGGCCTGAGGCCAACGTCCTGACTTTC.

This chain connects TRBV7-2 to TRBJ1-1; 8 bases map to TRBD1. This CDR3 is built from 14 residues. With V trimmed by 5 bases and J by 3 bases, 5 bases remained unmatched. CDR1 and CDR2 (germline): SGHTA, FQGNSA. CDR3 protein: CASSRGQEDTEAFF. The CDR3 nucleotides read TGTGCCAGCAGCAGGGGACAGGAGGACACTGAAGCTTTCTTT.

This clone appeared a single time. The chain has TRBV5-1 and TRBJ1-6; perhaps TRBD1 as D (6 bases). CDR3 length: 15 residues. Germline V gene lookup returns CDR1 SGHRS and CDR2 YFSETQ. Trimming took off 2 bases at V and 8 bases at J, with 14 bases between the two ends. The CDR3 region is CASSLQGSRDSPLHF. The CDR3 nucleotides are TGCGCCAGCAGCTTACAGGGAAGTCGCGATTCACCCCTCCACTTT. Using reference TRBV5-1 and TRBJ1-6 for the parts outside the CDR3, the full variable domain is KAGVTQTPRYLIKTRGQQVTLSCSPISGHRSVSWYQQTPGQGLQFLFEYFSETQRNKGNFPGRFSGRQFSNSRSEMNVSTLELGDSALYLCASSLQGSRDSPLHFGNGTRLTVT.

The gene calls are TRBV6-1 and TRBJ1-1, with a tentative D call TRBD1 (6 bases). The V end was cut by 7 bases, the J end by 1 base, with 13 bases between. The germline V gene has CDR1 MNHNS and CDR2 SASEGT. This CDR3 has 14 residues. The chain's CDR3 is CASIQGNQNTEAFF. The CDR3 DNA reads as TGTGCCAGCATACAGGGAAATCAGAACACTGAAGCTTTCTTT.

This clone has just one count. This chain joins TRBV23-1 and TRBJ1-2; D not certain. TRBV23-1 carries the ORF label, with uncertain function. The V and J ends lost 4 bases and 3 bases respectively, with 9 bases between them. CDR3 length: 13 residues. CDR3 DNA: TGCGCCAGCAGTCTGGCACAGTACTATGGCTACACCTTC. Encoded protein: CASSLAQYYGYTF.